These 3 T cell receptor beta chains share one sample of origin, sequenced in a study of cytomegalovirus exposure and HLA in healthy donors. Using immunoSEQ multiplex PCR, the repertoire was profiled, and TCRdb retains in-frame clones only, with some absent. Here the sample spans tens of thousands of clones, 95% to 98% being singletons. Sample: PBMCs. These receptors came from a woman in her late teens or twenties in good health and CMV-seropositive.

V and J are TRBV6-4 and TRBJ2-7, with D possibly TRBD2 on 6 matching bases. CDR3 length: 15 residues. V was trimmed by 6 bases and J by 3 bases, leaving 18 bases between them. The V gene's germline CDR1 is MRHNA and CDR2 SNTAGT. The CDR3 coding sequence is TGTGCCAGCAGCGCGGTGGGAGGAGCCTACTACGAGCAGTACTTC. It translates to CASSAVGGAYYEQYF.

V and J are TRBV18 and TRBJ2-3, with 9 positions matching TRBD2. The V segment lost 3 bases and the J segment 2 bases; nucleotides outside the gene matches: 6. From germline, CDR1 is KGHSH and CDR2 LQKENI. This CDR3 spans 16 amino acids. The CDR3 loop is CASSPKGLAATDTQYF. CDR3 in DNA: TGTGCCAGCTCACCGAAGGGACTAGCAGCCACAGATACGCAGTATTTT.

The rearrangement uses TRBV25-1 and TRBJ2-1; D is perhaps TRBD2 (6 bases). Germline values: CDR1 MGHDK, CDR2 SYGVNS. V lost 2 bases and J lost 9, with 14 bases in between. This CDR3 is 14 amino acids long. The CDR3 is CASSEAGKAAEQFF. The DNA of the CDR3 is TGTGCCAGCAGTGAAGCGGGAAAGGCGGCTGAGCAGTTCTTC.